These 31 T cell receptor beta chains were all obtained from the same sample, sequenced in a study of cytotoxic CD8 clonotypes in ibrutinib-treated CLL. Using immunoSEQ multiplex PCR, the repertoire was profiled, and TCRdb retains in-frame clones only, with some absent. The data contain more than 70,000 clones, roughly 80% of them singletons. This specimen consisted of PBMCs, obtained after 12 months of ibrutinib treatment. The source of these receptors is a human donor with chronic lymphocytic leukemia.

The CDR3 bases are TGTGCCAGCAGTGGCGGACTAGCGGGAGGTGAGACCCAGTACTTC. Translated: CASSGGLAGGETQYF. The V and J genes are TRBV6-1 and TRBJ2-5; TRBD2 matches at 14 bases. J was trimmed by 5 bases and V by 4 bases; bases with no gene match: 3. The germline gives CDR1 MNHNS, CDR2 SASEGT. The CDR3 consists of 15 residues.

The rearrangement uses TRBV28 and TRBJ2-2; D ambiguous. The CDR3 is 13 amino acids. Trimming cost V 5 bases and J 5 bases, with 9 bases left between them. The germline V gene encodes CDR1 MDHEN and CDR2 SYDVKM. CDR3 region: CASSRLGTGELFF. In DNA form, the CDR3 reads TGTGCCAGCAGTCGACTCGGGACCGGGGAGCTGTTTTTT.

The rearrangement uses TRBV10-3 and TRBJ1-2; no definite D call. V was clipped by 6 bases and J by 7 bases, with 6 bases between them. This CDR3 comprises 10 residues. Germline V gene data show CDR1 as ENHRY and CDR2 as SYGVKD. As DNA, the CDR3 is TGTGCCATCAGGGACGCTGGCTACACCTTC. Translation gives CAIRDAGYTF.

The chain's CDR3 is CASSLVGGQDYGYTF. CDR3 DNA sequence: TGTGCCAGCAGCTTAGTAGGGGGACAAGACTATGGCTACACCTTC. The genes are TRBV7-2 and TRBJ1-2, with D perhaps TRBD1 (6 bases). V lost 1 base, J lost 3 bases, and 12 bases lay in between. The CDR3 covers 15 residues. The germline V gene has CDR1 SGHTA and CDR2 FQGNSA. Full variable domain (rest looked up from reference TRBV7-2 and TRBJ1-2): GAGVSQSPSNKVTEKGKDVELRCDPISGHTALYWYRQSLGQGLEFLIYFQGNSAPDKSGLPSDRFSAERTGGSVSTLTIQRTQQEDSAVYLCASSLVGGQDYGYTFGSGTRLTVV.

J is TRBJ2-7 and V is TRBV10-2; tentative D call: TRBD2 (6 bases). Germline-derived CDR1 and CDR2 are WSHSY and SAAADI. This CDR3 is 13 amino acids long. The germline V and J ends were trimmed by 7 bases and 4 bases, with 14 bases remaining between them. CDR3 sequence reads: CASNVAALYEQYF. The CDR3 DNA sequence: TGCGCCAGCAATGTAGCGGCGCTTTACGAGCAGTACTTC.

The rearrangement uses TRBV9 and TRBJ2-1, with D perhaps being TRBD1 or TRBD2 (5 bases each). The germline V gene encodes CDR1 SGDLS and CDR2 YYNGEE. The CDR3 runs to 15 residues. V lost 1 base, J lost 10 bases, and 18 bases lay in between. This CDR3 is CASSVMGPGQREQFF. The CDR3, as DNA: TGTGCCAGCAGCGTAATGGGACCCGGGCAGCGGGAGCAGTTCTTC. Full variable domain (missing parts from reference TRBV9 and TRBJ2-1): DSGVTQTPKHLITATGQRVTLRCSPRSGDLSVYWYQQSLDQGLQFLIQYYNGEERAKGNILERFSAQQFPDLHSELNLSSLELGDSALYFCASSVMGPGQREQFFGPGTRLTVL.

The chain couples TRBV28 to TRBJ1-5, with D unclear. The length of the CDR3 is 13 residues. Germline V lookup: CDR1 MDHEN, CDR2 SYDVKM. Trimming removed 7 bases at V and 8 bases at J, with 15 bases between. DNA for the CDR3: TGTGCCAGCACCCTTTCCCAGATCAAGCCCCAGCATTTT. Residues: CASTLSQIKPQHF.

The V call is TRBV7-3, the J call TRBJ2-3, with D possibly being TRBD1 or TRBD2 (5 bases each). In germline, CDR1 is SGHTA, CDR2 FQGTGA. Trimming took 4 bases from V and 3 from J, leaving 20 bases between them. This CDR3 region has 17 residues. The CDR3 loop reads CASSSLPPGTGTDTQYF. The DNA for the CDR3 is TGTGCCAGCAGCTCTCTCCCCCCCGGGACCGGGACAGATACGCAGTATTTT.

This clone was found a few times. The V call is TRBV28, the J call TRBJ2-1; 9 bases align to TRBD2. CDR1 and CDR2 (germline): MDHEN, SYDVKM. There are 14 residues in the CDR3. Trimming cost V 8 bases and J 5 bases; bases outside gene matches: 7. The CDR3 coding sequence is TGTGCCAGCTTCACCCAGCGGGGGGACAATGAGCAGTTCTTC. It is translated as CASFTQRGDNEQFF.

This sequence joins TRBV2 and TRBJ1-6; D gene ambiguous. The CDR3 covers 11 residues. The germline V gene encodes CDR1 SNHLY and CDR2 FYNNEI. Trimming stripped 3 bases from V and 9 bases from J, with 3 bases between. The CDR3: CASSDLSPLHF. Written as DNA, the CDR3 is TGTGCCAGCAGTGATCTTTCACCCCTCCACTTT.

The rearrangement uses TRBV11-3 and TRBJ2-7, with a weak D call TRBD2 (6 bases). CDR3 length: 13 amino acids. Germline CDR1 is SGHNT and CDR2 is YENEEA. V was shortened by 1 base and J by 6 bases, with 10 bases between the two germline ends. CDR3 in DNA: TGTGCCAGCAGCTTAGCGGGAGCGCGCGAGCAGTACTTC. It translates to CASSLAGAREQYF.

The rearrangement uses TRBV5-1 and TRBJ2-2; 9 bases are a match to TRBD1. With 4 bases clipped from V and 6 bases from J, the junction kept 7 bases outside the gene matches. Germline assignment: CDR1 SGHRS and CDR2 YFSETQ. The CDR3 is 15 amino acids. This CDR3 is CASSPGTGRAGELFF. The CDR3 DNA is TGCGCCAGCAGCCCGGGGACAGGGAGAGCCGGGGAGCTGTTTTTT.

This clone was recorded a few times. The chain combines TRBV2 with TRBJ1-1; tentative D call: TRBD1 (5 bases). The ends were cut back, 6 bases at V and 4 bases at J, with 15 bases in the middle. Germline assignment: CDR1 SNHLY and CDR2 FYNNEI. The CDR3 is 14 residues long. CDR3 protein: CASRPRVWLTEAFF. The CDR3 DNA reads TGTGCCAGCAGGCCCAGGGTTTGGCTCACTGAAGCTTTCTTT.

V is TRBV6-5 and J is TRBJ2-7, with TRBD1 as a possible D gene (5 bases). Germline CDR1 is MNHEY and CDR2 is SVGAGI. This CDR3 spans 13 amino acids. The V end was cut by 8 bases, the J end by 0 bases, with 11 bases between. The CDR3 protein is CASGRVGSYEQYF. As DNA, the CDR3 is TGTGCCAGCGGCAGGGTGGGCTCCTACGAGCAGTACTTC.

J is TRBJ1-5 and V is TRBV10-3; no clear D gene. The CDR3 runs to 14 residues. Germline lookup yields CDR1 ENHRY and CDR2 SYGVKD. The germline V and J ends were trimmed by 2 bases and 0 bases, with 5 bases remaining between them. The CDR3, as DNA: TGTGCCATCAGTGAGCTGGATAGCAATCAGCCCCAGCATTTT. Amino acids: CAISELDSNQPQHF.

The chain couples TRBV18 to TRBJ2-5, with no clear D. Germline CDR1 KGHSH, CDR2 LQKENI. The V end was cut by 2 bases, the J end by 3 bases, with 4 bases between. This CDR3 has 12 amino acids. The CDR3 DNA sequence: TGTGCCAGCTCACCAAGGGAAGAGACCCAGTACTTC. Translation: CASSPREETQYF.

This clone was seen a handful of times. The chain couples TRBV5-1 to TRBJ2-2; TRBD1 might be the D (5 bases). The V gene's germline CDR1 is SGHRS and CDR2 YFSETQ. The V gene lost 0 bases and the J gene lost 4 bases, with 16 bases spanning the gap. This CDR3 is built from 17 residues. CDR3 DNA sequence: TGCGCCAGCAGCTTGGAGAGCGTAGGACACCCCACCGGGGAGCTGTTTTTT. Protein sequence: CASSLESVGHPTGELFF.

The chain recombines TRBV9 with TRBJ1-5; 7 nucleotides match TRBD1. The CDR3 consists of 14 residues. Germline loops: CDR1 SGDLS, CDR2 YYNGEE. Germline trimming cut 4 bases from V and 4 bases from J; bases unmatched to any gene: 5. For the CDR3, the DNA is TGTGCCAGCAGCCGGGACAGCCGGAATCAGCCCCAGCATTTT. Translating gives CASSRDSRNQPQHF.

In its sample, this clone ranks as medium-sized (0.01 to 0.1%). V usage is TRBV28 and J usage is TRBJ1-5; D gene unclear. CDR1 is MDHEN, CDR2 SYDVKM, per germline. The CDR3 length is 15 residues. Trimming stripped 6 bases from V and 0 bases from J, with 12 bases between. DNA of the CDR3: TGTGCCAGCAGCCCCCCCGGGGATAGCAATCAGCCCCAGCATTTT. Its protein is CASSPPGDSNQPQHF.

The genes are TRBV5-1 and TRBJ2-2; D perhaps matches TRBD1 (6 bases). V lost 0 bases and J lost 0, with 9 bases in between. There are 16 residues in the CDR3. Germline lookup yields CDR1 SGHRS and CDR2 YFSETQ. The CDR3 sequence: CASSLEGDTNTGELFF. CDR3 sequence (DNA): TGCGCCAGCAGCTTGGAAGGGGACACGAACACCGGGGAGCTGTTTTTT.

This clone appeared a few times. This chain connects TRBV18 to TRBJ1-6; no clear D. Germline CDR1 reads KGHSH; CDR2 reads LQKENI. The CDR3 length is 13 residues. With 2 bases removed from V and 9 bases from J, the gap between germline ends came to 8 bases. The CDR3 here is CASSPKTPSPLHF. As DNA, the CDR3 is TGTGCCAGCTCACCAAAGACCCCTTCACCCCTCCACTTT.

The rearrangement links TRBV27 to TRBJ2-5; D gene unclear. CDR3 length: 14 residues. V lost 1 base and J lost 5, with 11 bases in between. The germline V gene encodes CDR1 MNHEY and CDR2 SMNVEV (reference sequence). The CDR3 sequence is CASSLWSRRETQYF. CDR3 sequence (DNA): TGTGCCAGCAGTTTATGGTCCCGACGGGAGACCCAGTACTTC.

J is TRBJ2-5 and V is TRBV5-1, with 8 nucleotides matching TRBD2. This CDR3 contains 13 residues. Germline CDR1 reads SGHRS; CDR2 reads YFSETQ. Trimming at V came to 4 bases and at J to 3 bases, leaving 2 bases not matched to a gene. For the CDR3, the DNA is TGCGCCAGCAGCCCCGGGGGGGAAGAGACCCAGTACTTC. Protein product: CASSPGGEETQYF.

This chain joins TRBV9 and TRBJ2-2, with 8 bases lining up with TRBD1. Germline V gene data show CDR1 as SGDLS and CDR2 as YYNGEE. V was pared by 3 bases and J by 4 bases, with 5 bases of the junction left unmatched. The CDR3 consists of 15 residues. CDR3 sequence reads: CASSGQGSATGELFF. The CDR3 DNA reads TGTGCCAGCAGCGGACAGGGGTCGGCCACCGGGGAGCTGTTTTTT. Drawing the rest from reference TRBV9 and TRBJ2-2, the complete variable domain is DSGVTQTPKHLITATGQRVTLRCSPRSGDLSVYWYQQSLDQGLQFLIQYYNGEERAKGNILERFSAQQFPDLHSELNLSSLELGDSALYFCASSGQGSATGELFFGEGSRLTVL.

V usage is TRBV4-3 and J usage is TRBJ2-3, with 10 positions matching TRBD2. The germline V gene has CDR1 LGHNA and CDR2 YSLEER. The J segment lost 5 bases and the V segment lost 4 bases, leaving 6 bases of the junction unmatched. The CDR3 runs to 15 residues. The CDR3 nucleotides are TGCGCCAGCAGCCGAAATAGCGGGGGGTTAGATACGCAGTATTTT. Amino acid sequence: CASSRNSGGLDTQYF.

This clone was picked up a small number of times. This sample also contains other DNA sequences that code for the same CDR3. The chain carries TRBV15 and TRBJ2-5; weak D call: TRBD1 (5 bases). Trimming shortened V by 1 base and J by 5 bases, and 11 bases separated the two germline ends. The CDR3 totals 14 residues. Germline V gives CDR1 LNHNV, CDR2 YYDKDF (reference sequence). The chain's CDR3 is CATSRGGQEETQYF. CDR3 in DNA: TGTGCCACCAGCAGAGGGGGCCAGGAGGAGACCCAGTACTTC.

This clone was seen once. In nucleotides, the CDR3 is TGCGCCAGCACTAGCGGGAGCCTGTCGCTCCAAGAGACCCAGTACTTC. Translated: CASTSGSLSLQETQYF. The rearrangement joins TRBV5-1 to TRBJ2-5, with 10 bases aligning to TRBD2. The V and J ends lost 6 bases and 1 base, in that order; junction bases with no gene match: 9. CDR3 length: 16 residues. Germline V gives CDR1 SGHRS, CDR2 YFSETQ. The entire variable domain, with the rest obtained from reference TRBV5-1 and TRBJ2-5, is as follows: KAGVTQTPRYLIKTRGQQVTLSCSPISGHRSVSWYQQTPGQGLQFLFEYFSETQRNKGNFPGRFSGRQFSNSRSEMNVSTLELGDSALYLCASTSGSLSLQETQYFGPGTRLLVL.

J is TRBJ2-7 and V is TRBV29-1; perhaps D is TRBD1 or TRBD2 (5 bases each). Trimming removed 7 bases at V and 6 bases at J, with 19 bases between. The CDR3 contains 13 residues. CDR1 is SQVTM, CDR2 ANQGSEA, per germline. As DNA, the CDR3 is TGCAGCGCTTCCCGGGACCTCGAGAGCGAGCAGTACTTC. Encoded protein: CSASRDLESEQYF.

The gene calls are TRBV6-5 and TRBJ1-1; 7 bases line up with TRBD1. The V and J ends lost 2 bases and 8 bases, in that order; junction bases with no gene match: 8. Germline-derived CDR1 and CDR2 are MNHEY and SVGAGI. CDR3 length equals 14 residues. This CDR3 reads CASSYGGEGAEAFF. DNA for the CDR3: TGTGCCAGCAGTTACGGAGGGGAGGGGGCAGAAGCTTTCTTT.

The J gene is TRBJ2-7, the V gene TRBV7-2; TRBD2 agrees at 10 bases. The V segment lost 5 bases and the J segment 3 bases; nucleotides outside the gene matches: 7. CDR3 length equals 15 residues. Germline lookup yields CDR1 SGHTA and CDR2 FQGNSA. Here the CDR3 reads CASSPRLAGGYEQYF. In DNA, the CDR3 is TGTGCCAGCAGCCCCCGACTAGCGGGCGGCTACGAGCAGTACTTC.

The rearrangement uses TRBV14 and TRBJ1-2, with 9 bases lining up with TRBD1. Unmatched junction bases numbered 8, after V lost 4 bases and J lost 5 bases. Germline V gene data show CDR1 as SGHDN and CDR2 as FVKESK. This CDR3 has 15 amino acids. The chain's CDR3 is CASSLGRTGVYGYTF. In DNA, the CDR3 is TGTGCCAGCAGCCTCGGGCGGACAGGGGTTTATGGCTACACCTTC.